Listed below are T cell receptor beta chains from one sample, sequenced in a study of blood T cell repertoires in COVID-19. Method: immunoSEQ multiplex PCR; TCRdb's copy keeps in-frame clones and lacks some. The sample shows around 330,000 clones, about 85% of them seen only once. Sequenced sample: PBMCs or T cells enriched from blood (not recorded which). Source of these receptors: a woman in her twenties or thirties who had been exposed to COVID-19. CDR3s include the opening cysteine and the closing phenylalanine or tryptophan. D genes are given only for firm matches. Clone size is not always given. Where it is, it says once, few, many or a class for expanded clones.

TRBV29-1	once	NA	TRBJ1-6	CSVEEVQNSPLHF	TGCAGCGTTGAAGAAGTCCAGAATTCACCCCTCCACTTT
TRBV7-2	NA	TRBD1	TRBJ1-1	CASSPQGGGNTEAFF	TGTGCCAGCTCTCCCCAGGGGGGAGGAAACACTGAAGCTTTCTTT
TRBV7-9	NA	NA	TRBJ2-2	CASSFGDSGELFF	TGTGCCAGCAGCTTCGGTGATTCCGGGGAGCTGTTTTTT
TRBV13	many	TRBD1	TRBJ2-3	CASSWTGVPDTQYF	TGTGCCAGCAGCTGGACAGGGGTCCCAGATACGCAGTATTTT
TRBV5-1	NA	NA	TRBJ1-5	CASSLARTDRPNSNQPQHF	TGCGCCAGCAGCTTGGCCCGCACAGATAGGCCCAATAGCAATCAGCCCCAGCATTTT
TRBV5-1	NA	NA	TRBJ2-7	CASSLDLTRAEQYF	TGCGCCAGCAGCTTGGATCTGACCAGGGCCGAGCAGTACTTC
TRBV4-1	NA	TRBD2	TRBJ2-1	CASSQTGLAGWDEQFF	TGCGCCAGCAGCCAGACGGGACTAGCAGGCTGGGATGAGCAGTTCTTC
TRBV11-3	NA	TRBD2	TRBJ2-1	CASSKGLARNEQFF	TGTGCCAGCAGCAAAGGACTAGCGCGCAATGAGCAGTTCTTC
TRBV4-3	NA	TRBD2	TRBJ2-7	CASSQLASGGAFEQYF	TGCGCCAGCAGCCAACTTGCGAGCGGGGGGGCTTTCGAGCAGTACTTC
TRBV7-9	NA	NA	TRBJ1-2	CASSLGGRTEGYTF	TGTGCCAGCAGCTTGGGGGGGAGAACGGAGGGCTACACCTTC
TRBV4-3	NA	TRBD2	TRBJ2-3	CASSQDSSGGLPKEDTQYF	TGCGCCAGCAGCCAAGATTCTAGCGGGGGTCTCCCTAAAGAAGATACGCAGTATTTT
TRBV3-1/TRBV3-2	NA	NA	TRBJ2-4	CASSRQTGRAKNIQYF	TGTGCCAGCAGCCGACAGACAGGGAGGGCCAAAAACATTCAGTACTTC
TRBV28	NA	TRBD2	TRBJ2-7	CASTSGGPHEQYF	TGTGCCAGCACTTCGGGAGGGCCCCACGAGCAGTACTTC
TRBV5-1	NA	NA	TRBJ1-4	CASSLQGGDNEKLFF	TGCGCCAGCAGCTTACAAGGGGGGGATAATGAAAAACTGTTTTTT
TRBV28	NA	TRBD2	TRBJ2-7	CASSLATSGAPYEQYF	TGTGCCAGCAGTTTGGCTACTAGCGGAGCCCCCTACGAGCAGTACTTC
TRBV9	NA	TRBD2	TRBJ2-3	CASSANSAGGPDTQYF	TGTGCCAGCAGCGCCAACTCAGCGGGAGGGCCAGATACGCAGTATTTT
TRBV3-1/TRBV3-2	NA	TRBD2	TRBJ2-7	CASSHLAGAYEQYF	TGTGCCAGCAGCCACCTAGCGGGAGCCTACGAGCAGTACTTC
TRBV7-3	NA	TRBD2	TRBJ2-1	CASSRGTSGSHEQFF	TGTGCCAGCAGCCGTGGGACTAGCGGGAGTCATGAGCAGTTCTTC
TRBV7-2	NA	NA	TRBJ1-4	CASSLDGRRGEKLFF	TGTGCCAGCAGCTTAGACGGTCGGAGAGGGGAAAAACTGTTTTTT
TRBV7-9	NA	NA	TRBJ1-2	CASSPLTEHLFYGYTF	TGTGCCAGCAGCCCGCTGACAGAGCACCTCTTCTATGGCTACACCTTC
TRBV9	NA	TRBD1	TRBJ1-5	CASSVEGTVNNQPQHF	TGTGCCAGCAGCGTAGAGGGGACAGTCAACAATCAGCCCCAGCATTTT
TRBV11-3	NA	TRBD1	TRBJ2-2	CASSDRVGGELFF	TGTGCCAGCAGCGACAGGGTGGGCGGGGAGCTGTTTTTT
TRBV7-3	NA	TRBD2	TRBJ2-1	CASSLPGLAGGNEQFF	TGTGCCAGCAGCTTACCCGGACTAGCGGGAGGAAATGAGCAGTTCTTC
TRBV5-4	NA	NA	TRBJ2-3	CASSPVQGFGDTQYF	TGTGCCAGCAGCCCAGTACAGGGTTTCGGGGATACGCAGTATTTT
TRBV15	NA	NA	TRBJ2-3	CATSREARAGVDTQYF	TGTGCCACCAGCAGAGAGGCGAGGGCGGGTGTAGATACGCAGTATTTT
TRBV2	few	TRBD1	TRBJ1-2	CASSGGQDYGYTF	TGTGCCAGCAGTGGGGGACAGGACTATGGCTACACCTTC
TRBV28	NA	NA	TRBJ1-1	CASSLAVRVGTEAFF	TGTGCCAGCAGTTTAGCCGTCAGGGTTGGGACTGAAGCTTTCTTT
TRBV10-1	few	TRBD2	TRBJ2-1	CASSRGGGEQFF	TGCGCCAGCTCCCGGGGGGGAGGAGAGCAGTTCTTC
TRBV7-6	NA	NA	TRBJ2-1	CASSFGENEQFF	TGTGCCAGCAGCTTTGGGGAGAATGAGCAGTTCTTC
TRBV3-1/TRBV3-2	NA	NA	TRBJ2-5	CASSQEQIQETQYF	TGTGCCAGCAGCCAAGAACAAATTCAAGAGACCCAGTACTTC
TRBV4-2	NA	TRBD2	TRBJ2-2	CASSQDFGLAGGELFF	TGTGCCAGCAGCCAAGATTTCGGACTAGCGGGGGGGGAGCTGTTTTTT
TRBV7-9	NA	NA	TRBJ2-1	CASSRVMFGEQFF	TGTGCCAGCAGCCGTGTGATGTTCGGTGAGCAGTTCTTC
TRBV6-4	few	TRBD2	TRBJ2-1	CASSDSPGGREFF	TGTGCCAGCAGTGACTCGCCGGGGGGGCGGGAGTTCTTC
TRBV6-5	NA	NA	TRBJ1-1	CASSYGQLSSEAFF	TGTGCCAGCAGTTACGGGCAGCTTTCGAGTGAAGCTTTCTTT
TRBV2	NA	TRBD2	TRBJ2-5	CASSDIASGRREETQYF	TGTGCCAGCAGTGATATTGCTAGCGGGAGGAGGGAAGAGACCCAGTACTTC
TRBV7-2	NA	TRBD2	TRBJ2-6	CASSISGGLGANVLTF	TGTGCCAGCAGCATTAGCGGGGGGTTAGGGGCCAACGTCCTGACTTTC
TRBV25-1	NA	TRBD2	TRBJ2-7	CASSVSGRDEQYF	TGTGCCAGCAGCGTAAGCGGGAGGGACGAGCAGTACTTC
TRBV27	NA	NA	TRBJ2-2	CASSLANTGELFF	TGTGCCAGCAGCCTAGCGAACACCGGGGAGCTGTTTTTT
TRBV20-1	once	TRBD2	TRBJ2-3	CSASAGGTDTQYF	TGCAGTGCTAGTGCGGGGGGCACAGATACGCAGTATTTT
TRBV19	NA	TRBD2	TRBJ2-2	CASSYLAGGNTGELFF	TGTGCCAGTAGTTACTTAGCGGGAGGAAACACCGGGGAGCTGTTTTTT
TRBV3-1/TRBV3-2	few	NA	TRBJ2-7	CASSQDSTGEQYF	TGTGCCAGCAGCCAAGATTCGACGGGAGAGCAGTACTTC
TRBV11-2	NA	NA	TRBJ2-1	CASSWGLEGNEQFF	TGTGCCAGCAGCTGGGGCCTCGAAGGAAATGAGCAGTTCTTC
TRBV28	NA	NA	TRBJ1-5	CASSPLVGVNQPQHF	TGTGCCAGCAGCCCGCTCGTAGGGGTCAATCAGCCCCAGCATTTT
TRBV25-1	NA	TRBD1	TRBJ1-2	CASSPLGTGNGNYGYTF	TGTGCCAGCAGTCCCCTTGGGACAGGGAACGGTAACTATGGCTACACCTTC
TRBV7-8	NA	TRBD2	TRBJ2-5	CASSSGLAGAQQETQYF	TGTGCCAGCAGCTCGGGACTAGCGGGAGCGCAGCAAGAGACCCAGTACTTC
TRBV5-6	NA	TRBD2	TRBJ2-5	CASSPRTSGAQYF	TGTGCCAGCAGCCCACGGACTAGTGGGGCCCAGTACTTC
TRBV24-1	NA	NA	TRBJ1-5	CATSPTGVGNQPQHF	TGTGCCACCAGCCCAACAGGTGTCGGCAATCAGCCCCAGCATTTT